This T cell receptor (beta chain) was sequenced during a study of vaccination and CD4 T cells after COVID-19. Study-level results: Among those convalescent, a median around 89% of reactive clones emerged solely post-vaccination.

The CDR3 contains 19 residues. Trimming at V came to 3 bases and at J to 5 bases, leaving 14 bases not matched to a gene. Germline V lookup: CDR1 SEHNR, CDR2 FQNEAQ (reference sequence). The Oncomine TCR Beta short-read assay sequenced DNA from cultured CD4+ T cells. The template was genomic DNA from cultured CD4+ T cells. TCRdb itself ran the PCR reads through MiXCR, one entry per CDR3 protein. The sample includes thousands of distinct CDR3 sequences, approximately 31% of them seen just once. This clonotype was detected a few times. Antigen specificity is unknown. Treatment indicated: roughly 11-day PBMC culture with coronavirus spike peptide pools or control peptides (ViraFEST assay). Ahead of the COVID-19 pandemic (2011-2018), the CD4+ T cells of the unexposed donor were collected.

The chain is built from TRBV7-9 and TRBJ2-5; 14 positions agree with TRBD2. Sequenced sample: CD4+ T cells from blood, cultured in vitro. This sequence was found in a human donor in good health. The CDR3 spells CASSFGDRGLAGVWETQYF. Written as DNA, the CDR3 is TGTGCCAGCAGCTTCGGAGACAGGGGACTAGCGGGAGTGTGGGAGACCCAGTACTTC.